The source of this T cell receptor beta chain is a study of T cell responses to AZD1222 COVID-19 vaccine. Study-level results: Only 5 or 6 AZD1222 recipients tested seropositive at baseline. Nearly half of the spike-specific TCRs reportedly recognize variant regions that carry no mutations. Repertoire sampling was restricted to post-peak T cell response timepoints. Clonal diversity may have been underestimated, and the donors were mostly white British, with more females than males.

A remark on this clone: Antigen: not known.

Germline V gives CDR1 SGHRS, CDR2 YFSETQ. V lost 2 bases and J lost 2, with 8 bases in between. CDR3 size: 14 residues. Profiled with immunoSEQ multiplex PCR; TCRdb holds only in-frame clones, not every one. The sample has 150,000 to 200,000 clones, around nine tenths seen once; the top ten hold about 3.5%. This TCR derives from an adult who received the MenACWY meningococcal vaccine as a control. The source was peripheral blood, collected 28 days after the second dose of the MenACWY control vaccine. This chain connects TRBV5-1 to TRBJ2-4; D remains ambiguous. The CDR3 sequence: CASSLDLSKNIQYF. CDR3 coding DNA: TGCGCCAGCAGCTTAGACCTATCCAAAAACATTCAGTACTTC. Combining the CDR3 with reference TRBV5-1 and TRBJ2-4 gives the whole variable domain KAGVTQTPRYLIKTRGQQVTLSCSPISGHRSVSWYQQTPGQGLQFLFEYFSETQRNKGNFPGRFSGRQFSNSRSEMNVSTLELGDSALYLCASSLDLSKNIQYFGAGTRLSVL.